The next 17 T cell receptor beta chains were all read from a single sample in a study of blood T cell repertoires in COVID-19. Using immunoSEQ multiplex PCR, the repertoire was profiled, and TCRdb retains in-frame clones only, with some absent. Of about 53,000 clones listed, 75% to 90% are singletons. The sequencing input was peripheral blood. The receptors come from an elderly man with acute or convalescent COVID-19.

The chain is built from TRBV7-8 and TRBJ2-1, with D possibly TRBD2 on 6 matching bases. The CDR3 runs 17 residues. From germline, CDR1 is SGHVS and CDR2 FQNEAQ. Trimming took 1 base from V and 3 from J, leaving 16 bases between them. The CDR3 DNA reads as TGTGCCAGCAGCTTAGTCACTAGCCGATCATTCTACAATGAGCAGTTCTTC. This translates into CASSLVTSRSFYNEQFF.

This clone was counted a single time. The chain recombines TRBV5-1 with TRBJ2-7, with 12 bases fitting TRBD1. The CDR3 is made up of 16 amino acids. Germline CDR1 SGHRS, CDR2 YFSETQ. V lost 1 base to trimming and J lost 4 bases; unmatched junction nucleotides: 6. The CDR3 region has the DNA TGCGCCAGCAGCTTGTCCGGGACAGGGGGCTTGTACGAGCAGTACTTC. This gives the protein CASSLSGTGGLYEQYF.

The CDR3 nucleotides read TGTGCTAGTTACGGCTACAATGAGCAGTTCTTC. It translates to CASYGYNEQFF. This chain links TRBV18 with TRBJ2-1, with D unresolved. Germline V gives CDR1 KGHSH, CDR2 LQKENI. This CDR3 is built from 11 residues.

The gene calls are TRBV19 and TRBJ1-6, with TRBD1 identical over 8 bases. J gave up 6 bases and V 5 bases, and 9 bases lay outside the gene matches. The CDR3 is 16 amino acids. Per germline, CDR1 LNHDA and CDR2 SQIVND (reference sequence). The CDR3 is CASSLPGQGFNSPLHF. The CDR3 nucleotides are TGTGCCAGTAGTCTCCCCGGACAGGGCTTTAATTCACCCCTCCACTTT.

V usage is TRBV12-1 and J usage is TRBJ2-2; the table's D gene call, TRBD1, was not cross checked with the DNA. TRBV12-1 is annotated as a pseudogene. The CDR3 runs to 15 residues. The CDR3 sequence is CASSLQGSNTGELFF. The CDR3 DNA reads as TGTGCCAGCAGCTTACAGGGATCGAACACCGGGGAGCTGTTTTTT.

The rearrangement joins TRBV2 to TRBJ1-5, with 8 bases matching TRBD1. The CDR3 is 14 amino acids. J gave up 2 bases and V 5 bases, and 2 bases lay outside the gene matches. CDR1 is SNHLY, CDR2 FYNNEI, per germline. CDR3 DNA sequence: TGTGCCAGCAGTTCGGGACAGGGCAATCAGCCCCAGCATTTT. Protein: CASSSGQGNQPQHF.

V and J are TRBV5-4 and TRBJ2-3, with 7 bases that match TRBD2. J lost 6 bases, V lost 0 bases, and 4 bases had no gene match. The CDR3 is 14 residues long. Germline V lookup: CDR1 SGHNT, CDR2 YYREEE (reference sequence). The CDR3 region has the DNA TGTGCCAGCAGCTTGGTACGGGGGGTTGATACGCAGTATTTT. It is translated as CASSLVRGVDTQYF.

The chain has TRBV27 and TRBJ2-3, with a weak D call TRBD1 (6 bases). V lost 8 bases, J lost 1 base, and 16 bases lay in between. This CDR3 has 15 residues. Germline V gene lookup returns CDR1 MNHEY and CDR2 SMNVEV (reference sequence). The chain's CDR3 is CASGFADSRTDTQYF. In DNA, the CDR3 is TGTGCCAGCGGGTTCGCGGACAGCCGCACAGATACGCAGTATTTT.

The chain couples TRBV7-3 to TRBJ2-1, with D tentatively TRBD1 (6 bases). CDR3 size: 14 residues. V was pared by 2 bases and J by 5 bases, with 10 bases between. Germline values: CDR1 SGHTA, CDR2 FQGTGA. CDR3 bases: TGTGCCAGCAGCTTAGAAGGGGGAGACAATGAGCAGTTCTTC. Translated, it gives CASSLEGGDNEQFF.

This chain uses TRBV4-3 with TRBJ1-2; the match to TRBD1 covers 7 bases. The CDR3 consists of 15 residues. Per the germline V gene, CDR1 is LGHNA and CDR2 is YSLEER. The ends lost 1 base at V and 6 bases at J; junction bases unmatched: 8. CDR3 bases: TGCGCCAGCAGCCAAGGGACAGGCCTTGGGGATGGCTACACCTTC. As protein: CASSQGTGLGDGYTF.

The chain combines TRBV7-3 with TRBJ1-1, with no clear D. Trimming took off 1 base at V and 8 bases at J, with 14 bases between the two ends. The CDR3 sequence is 14 residues long. Germline V gives CDR1 SGHTA, CDR2 FQGTGA. CDR3 residues: CASSLRGGTDEAFF. CDR3 DNA: TGTGCCAGCAGCTTAAGGGGAGGAACAGACGAAGCTTTCTTT.

The rearrangement links TRBV4-3 to TRBJ2-7, with 7 bases that match TRBD1. The CDR3 has 15 amino acids. Germline V gene sequence: CDR1 LGHNA, CDR2 YSLEER. Trimming cost V 0 bases and J 1 base; bases outside gene matches: 3. The CDR3 region is CASSQEGQWSYEQYF. The CDR3, as DNA: TGCGCCAGCAGCCAAGAGGGACAGTGGTCCTACGAGCAGTACTTC.

The V gene is TRBV19, the J gene TRBJ2-3, with 8 bases that match TRBD2. Trimming removed 5 bases from V and 0 bases from J; junction bases left unmatched: 7. This CDR3 is built from 16 residues. Germline assignment: CDR1 LNHDA and CDR2 SQIVND (reference sequence). The CDR3 sequence: CASSPTAGASTDTQYF. The CDR3 coding sequence is TGTGCCAGTAGTCCCACAGCGGGGGCTAGCACAGATACGCAGTATTTT.

The chain employs TRBV6-1 and TRBJ1-1; D unresolved. The germline V gene encodes CDR1 MNHNS and CDR2 SASEGT. The CDR3 spans 13 residues. V was pared by 3 bases and J by 2 bases, with 7 bases between. CDR3 DNA sequence: TGTGCCAGCAGTGAGTCGGGAAACACTGAAGCTTTCTTT. Its translation: CASSESGNTEAFF.

J is TRBJ2-1 and V is TRBV7-2; 8 nucleotides line up with TRBD2. The CDR3 consists of 15 residues. The trim removed 7 bases at V and 5 bases at J, leaving 10 bases unmatched. The germline V gene encodes CDR1 SGHTA and CDR2 FQGNSA. Here the CDR3 reads CASTRWRGVDNEQFF. CDR3 in DNA: TGTGCCAGCACCAGATGGCGGGGGGTGGACAATGAGCAGTTCTTC.

The chain combines TRBV3-1 (or the pseudogene TRBV3-2) with TRBJ2-5; a possible D gene is TRBD1 (5 bases). This CDR3 has 16 residues. CDR1 LGHDT and CDR2 YNNKEL come from the germline V gene (reference sequence). V lost 4 bases and J lost 4, with 19 bases in between. In nucleotides, the CDR3 is TGTGCCAGCAGCCTCCTCCCGGCGCAGGGAAGAGAGACCCAGTACTTC. Protein product: CASSLLPAQGRETQYF.

This rearrangement joins TRBV19 to TRBJ1-5, with D hard to call. Germline V CDR1 and CDR2: LNHDA, SQIVND (reference sequence). This CDR3 spans 14 amino acids. Trimming cost V 3 bases and J 6 bases, with 12 bases left between them. The CDR3 here is CASSMAGFPQPQHF. CDR3 sequence (DNA): TGTGCCAGTAGTATGGCCGGGTTCCCTCAGCCCCAGCATTTT. Full variable domain (missing parts from reference TRBV19 and TRBJ1-5): DGGITQSPKYLFRKEGQNVTLSCEQNLNHDAMYWYRQDPGQGLRLIYYSQIVNDFQKGDIAEGYSVSREKKESFPLTVTSAQKNPTAFYLCASSMAGFPQPQHFGDGTRLSIL.